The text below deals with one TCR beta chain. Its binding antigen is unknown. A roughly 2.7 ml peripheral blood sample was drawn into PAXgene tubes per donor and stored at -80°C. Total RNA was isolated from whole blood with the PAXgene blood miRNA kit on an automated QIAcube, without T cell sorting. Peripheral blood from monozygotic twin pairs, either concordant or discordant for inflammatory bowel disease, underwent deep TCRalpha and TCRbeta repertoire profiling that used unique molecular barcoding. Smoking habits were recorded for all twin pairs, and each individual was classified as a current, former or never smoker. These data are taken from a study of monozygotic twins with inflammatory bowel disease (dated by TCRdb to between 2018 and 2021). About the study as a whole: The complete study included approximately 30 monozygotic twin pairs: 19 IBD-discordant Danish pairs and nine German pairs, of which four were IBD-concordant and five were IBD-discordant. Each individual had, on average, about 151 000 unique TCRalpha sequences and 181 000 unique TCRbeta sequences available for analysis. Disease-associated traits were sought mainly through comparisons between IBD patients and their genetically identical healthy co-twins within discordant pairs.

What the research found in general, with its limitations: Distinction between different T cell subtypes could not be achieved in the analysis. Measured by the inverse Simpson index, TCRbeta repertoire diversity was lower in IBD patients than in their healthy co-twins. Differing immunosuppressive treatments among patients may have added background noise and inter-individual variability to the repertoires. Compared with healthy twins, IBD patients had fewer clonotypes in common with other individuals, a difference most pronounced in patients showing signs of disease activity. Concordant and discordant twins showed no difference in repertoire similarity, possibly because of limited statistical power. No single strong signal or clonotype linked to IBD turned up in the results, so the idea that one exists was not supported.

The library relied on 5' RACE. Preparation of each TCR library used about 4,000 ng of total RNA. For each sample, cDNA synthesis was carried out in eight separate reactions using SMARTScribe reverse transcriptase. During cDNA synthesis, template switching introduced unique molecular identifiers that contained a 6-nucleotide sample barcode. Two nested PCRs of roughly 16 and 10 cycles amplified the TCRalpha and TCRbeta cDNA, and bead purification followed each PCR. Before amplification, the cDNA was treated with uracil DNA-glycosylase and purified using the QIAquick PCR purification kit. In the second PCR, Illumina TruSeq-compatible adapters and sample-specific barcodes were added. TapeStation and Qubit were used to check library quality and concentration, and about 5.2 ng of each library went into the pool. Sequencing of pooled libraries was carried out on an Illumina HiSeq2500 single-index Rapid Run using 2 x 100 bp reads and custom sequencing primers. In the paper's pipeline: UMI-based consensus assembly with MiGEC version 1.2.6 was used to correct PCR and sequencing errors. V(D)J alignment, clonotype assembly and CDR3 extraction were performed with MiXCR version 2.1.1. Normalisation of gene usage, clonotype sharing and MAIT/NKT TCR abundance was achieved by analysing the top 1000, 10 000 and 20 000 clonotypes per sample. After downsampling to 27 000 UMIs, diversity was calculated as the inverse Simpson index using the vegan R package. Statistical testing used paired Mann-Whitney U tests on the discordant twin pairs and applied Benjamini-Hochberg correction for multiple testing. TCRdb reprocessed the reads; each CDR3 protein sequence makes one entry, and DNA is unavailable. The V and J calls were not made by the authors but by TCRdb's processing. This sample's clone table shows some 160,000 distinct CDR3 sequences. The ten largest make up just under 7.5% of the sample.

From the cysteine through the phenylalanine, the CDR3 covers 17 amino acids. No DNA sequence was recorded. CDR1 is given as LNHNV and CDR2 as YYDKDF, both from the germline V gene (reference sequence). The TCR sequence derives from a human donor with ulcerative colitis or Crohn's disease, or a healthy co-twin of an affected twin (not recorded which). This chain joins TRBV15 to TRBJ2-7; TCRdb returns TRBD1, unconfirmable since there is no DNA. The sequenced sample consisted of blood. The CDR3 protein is CATSRGPPGQASYEQYF.